What follows are 29 T cell receptor beta chains derived from one specimen sequenced in a study of T cells in Graves' hyperthyroidism and ophthalmopathy. From RNA transcripts, TCR beta CDR3 regions were amplified. HTBI primers drove first-round RT-PCR of the TCR CDR3. TCRdb re-called the multiplex PCR reads through MiXCR, storing one row per CDR3 protein. The sample has hundreds of thousands of distinct CDR3 sequences, 14% seen once. Sequencing was performed on blood. Every receptor here comes from a woman aged 18-29 years with Graves' hyperthyroidism.

The chain is built from TRBV6-2 or TRBV6-3 and TRBJ1-5; TRBD1 aligns across 7 bases. Losses at the gene ends were 5 bases for V and 4 bases for J; bases not matched to a gene: 8. CDR1 MNHEY and CDR2 SVGEGT come from the germline V gene. The CDR3 is made up of 15 amino acids. The CDR3 loop is CASSTQGTPNQPQHF. DNA for the CDR3: TGTGCCAGCAGTACACAGGGGACACCAAATCAGCCCCAGCATTTT.

This clonotype was seen repeatedly, ten times or more. The V gene is TRBV2, the J gene TRBJ1-4; no firm D call. The germline gives CDR1 SNHLY, CDR2 FYNNEI. V lost 8 bases and J 2 bases, leaving 6 bases between the germline ends. There are 12 residues in the CDR3. DNA for the CDR3: TGTGCCAGCGACGGGACTAATGAAAAACTGTTTTTT. Translation gives CASDGTNEKLFF.

In this sample, this clonotype turned up a few times. This chain links TRBV20-1 with TRBJ2-2, with 8 bases that match TRBD1. V lost 0 bases, J lost 7 bases, and 13 bases stayed unmatched. The length of the CDR3 is 17 residues. The germline CDR1 and CDR2 sequences are DFQATT and SNEGSKA (reference sequence). The CDR3 DNA follows: TGCAGTGCTAGAGAGAGTTACAGGGGGAGGAGAGGCGGGGAGCTGTTTTTT. As protein: CSARESYRGRRGGELFF.

This clonotype was found many times. The chain has TRBV13 and TRBJ1-1; D is unclear. The V and J ends lost 1 base and 0 bases respectively, with 3 bases between them. In germline, CDR1 is PRHDT, CDR2 FYEKMQ (reference sequence). CDR3 length: 13 residues. The CDR3 is CASSLDVNTEAFF. The CDR3 DNA sequence: TGTGCCAGCAGCTTAGATGTGAACACTGAAGCTTTCTTT.

In this sample, this clonotype turned up a few times. V and J are TRBV6-1 and TRBJ2-1; 9 bases line up with TRBD2. The CDR3 is 15 residues long. From germline, CDR1 is MNHNS and CDR2 SASEGT. The V segment lost 7 bases and the J segment 0 bases; nucleotides outside the gene matches: 4. CDR3 in DNA: TGTGCCAGCAAGGCGCGGGAGGGCTCCTACAATGAGCAGTTCTTC. Translation: CASKAREGSYNEQFF.

This clonotype came up a few times. The chain recombines TRBV27 with TRBJ1-3; 7 bases line up with TRBD1. The V and J ends lost 4 bases and 2 bases, in that order; junction bases with no gene match: 5. CDR3 length equals 15 residues. Germline lookup yields CDR1 MNHEY and CDR2 SMNVEV (reference sequence). The CDR3 region is CASSSTGRAGNTIYF. The CDR3 nucleotides read TGTGCCAGCAGTTCGACAGGGAGAGCTGGAAACACCATATATTTT.

This clonotype was detected a few times. The chain combines TRBV5-1 with TRBJ2-1; 7 bases match TRBD2. CDR1 and CDR2 from the germline V gene are SGHRS and YFSETQ. The CDR3 loop spans 15 amino acids. The V and J ends lost 4 bases and 8 bases, in that order; junction bases with no gene match: 12. CDR3 amino acids: CASSHDRDYRHEQFF. The CDR3 nucleotides are TGCGCCAGCAGCCACGACCGGGACTACCGCCATGAGCAGTTCTTC.

This clonotype was seen at least ten times. The chain has TRBV6-1 and TRBJ2-6; 7 bases line up with TRBD2. Germline V CDR1 and CDR2: MNHNS, SASEGT. The CDR3 consists of 19 residues. Unmatched junction bases numbered 13, after V lost 5 bases and J lost 0 bases. CDR3 sequence: CASSPPKTSVISGANVLTF. The DNA of the CDR3 is TGTGCCAGCAGTCCCCCTAAAACTAGCGTAATCTCTGGGGCCAACGTCCTGACTTTC.

V is TRBV5-1 and J is TRBJ2-7; 10 bases match TRBD2. Looked up from germline, CDR1 is SGHRS and CDR2 is YFSETQ. This CDR3 is built from 19 residues. V was pared by 0 bases and J by 0 bases, with 12 bases of the junction left unmatched. CDR3 amino acids: CASSLGWTSGIFSSYEQYF. CDR3 DNA: TGCGCCAGCAGCTTGGGATGGACTAGCGGCATATTTAGCTCCTACGAGCAGTACTTC.

Only a few counts were recorded for this clonotype. J is TRBJ1-2 and V is TRBV15, with D hard to call. The CDR3 consists of 14 residues. The germline V gene encodes CDR1 LNHNV and CDR2 YYDKDF (reference sequence). V was shortened by 0 bases and J by 2 bases, with 7 bases between the two germline ends. CDR3 bases: TGTGCCACCAGCAGAGAAAAAATCAACTATGGCTACACCTTC. It is translated as CATSREKINYGYTF.

This chain joins TRBV24-1 and TRBJ2-5, with 7 nucleotides matching TRBD2. In germline, CDR1 is KGHDR, CDR2 SFDVKD. CDR3 length equals 15 residues. The junction had 5 bases not matched to a gene; V was cut back by 3 bases and J by 2 bases. DNA of the CDR3: TGTGCCACCAGTGATGCTTCAGCGGGGCAAGAGACCCAGTACTTC. Its translation: CATSDASAGQETQYF.

At least ten counts were recorded for this clonotype. The chain employs TRBV5-1 and TRBJ2-3; D may be TRBD2 (5 bases). V was shortened by 1 base and J by 0 bases, with 15 bases between the two germline ends. CDR1 is SGHRS, CDR2 YFSETQ, per germline. There are 17 residues in the CDR3. As DNA, the CDR3 is TGCGCCAGCAGCTTGCAAGTTCTAGCAACTAGCACAGATACGCAGTATTTT. Residues: CASSLQVLATSTDTQYF.

Ten or more counts support this clonotype. The chain couples TRBV20-1 to TRBJ2-3, with D possibly being TRBD2 (7 bases). The ends were cut back, 5 bases at V and 7 bases at J, with 16 bases in the middle. CDR1 is DFQATT and CDR2 is SNEGSKA in the germline V gene (reference sequence). The length of the CDR3 is 13 residues. CDR3 amino acids: CSAPRGAQNTQYF. CDR3 DNA sequence: TGCAGTGCTCCTCGGGGGGCGCAAAATACGCAGTATTTT.

V and J are TRBV14 and TRBJ2-1, with 8 positions matching TRBD2. V was pared by 4 bases and J by 0 bases, with 5 bases of the junction left unmatched. The length of the CDR3 is 16 residues. Germline V gene sequence: CDR1 SGHDN, CDR2 FVKESK. The CDR3 nucleotides are TGTGCCAGCAGCCGTCCAGCGGGGGCCTCCTACAATGAGCAGTTCTTC. Translated, it gives CASSRPAGASYNEQFF.

This clonotype was observed a single time. The chain couples TRBV12-3 or TRBV12-4 to TRBJ1-3, with TRBD1 matching 7 bases. This CDR3 is 17 amino acids long. V was clipped by 2 bases and J by 2 bases; unmatched bases: 9. The CDR3 loop is CASSLSLWGQTGNTIYF. The DNA of the CDR3 is TGTGCCAGCAGTTTATCCCTTTGGGGACAGACTGGAAACACCATATATTTT.

This clonotype was found a few times. J is TRBJ2-5 and V is TRBV19; maybe TRBD2 (5 bases). Trimming stripped 0 bases from V and 10 bases from J, with 21 bases between. This CDR3 region has 16 residues. Germline V gene data show CDR1 as LNHDA and CDR2 as SQIVND (reference sequence). Here the CDR3 DNA reads TGTGCCAGTAGTATAGATAGAGGACTCTCCGGCCAGATCCAGTACTTC. Amino acids: CASSIDRGLSGQIQYF.

This clonotype was seen many times. The chain recombines TRBV12-3 or TRBV12-4 with TRBJ2-7, with 8 bases aligning to TRBD2. Losses at the gene ends were 6 bases for V and 5 bases for J; bases not matched to a gene: 9. The CDR3 loop spans 14 amino acids. CDR3 coding DNA: TGTGCCAGCAGCCGCGAGGTAGCGGGAAACGAGCAGTACTTC. Translating gives CASSREVAGNEQYF.

Comments on this clonotype: A much bigger clone sits one base away, suggesting this may be a read error. The V and J genes are TRBV24-1 and TRBJ2-1; TRBD1 matches 9 bases. Trimming took 1 base from V and 8 from J; bases not matched to a gene: 8. CDR1 is KGHDR and CDR2 is SFDVKD in the germline V gene. This CDR3 has 16 amino acids. CDR3 nucleotides: TGTGCCACCAGTGATTTCCACCGGACAGGGGAAGATGAGCAGTTCTTC. Protein: CATSDFHRTGEDEQFF.

This clonotype has just a few counts. The chain carries TRBV25-1 and TRBJ2-3; a possible D gene is TRBD1 (5 bases). This CDR3 comprises 16 residues. Germline lookup yields CDR1 MGHDK and CDR2 SYGVNS. V was clipped by 4 bases and J by 0 bases, with 14 bases between them. CDR3 residues: CASSGVLGPSTDTQYF. The CDR3 nucleotides read TGTGCCAGCAGTGGGGTCTTGGGGCCAAGCACAGATACGCAGTATTTT.

This clonotype was counted a few times. The chain joins TRBV7-8 to TRBJ2-6; 7 positions match TRBD1. Per germline, CDR1 SGHVS and CDR2 FQNEAQ. V was clipped by 1 base and J by 0 bases; unmatched bases: 3. This CDR3 contains 17 residues. The CDR3 nucleotides are TGTGCCAGCAGCTTAGTAGGGGGCCTCTCTGGGGCCAACGTCCTGACTTTC. Translated: CASSLVGGLSGANVLTF.

V is TRBV9 and J is TRBJ2-2, with 11 bases identical to TRBD2. The V and J ends lost 1 base and 3 bases, in that order; junction bases with no gene match: 8. This CDR3 comprises 18 residues. Per germline, CDR1 SGDLS and CDR2 YYNGEE. The CDR3 sequence is CASSVRASGRMDTGELFF. CDR3 sequence (DNA): TGTGCCAGCAGCGTAAGAGCTAGCGGGAGGATGGACACCGGGGAGCTGTTTTTT.

This clonotype was detected ten times or more. V and J are TRBV12-3 or TRBV12-4 and TRBJ1-1, with 8 bases that match TRBD1. CDR3 length: 17 residues. The ends lost 2 bases at V and 1 base at J; junction bases unmatched: 9. The CDR3 nucleotides read TGTGCCAGCAGTTTACCGGCGCTTCAGGGGGCGAACACTGAAGCTTTCTTT. It codes for CASSLPALQGANTEAFF.

A few counts support this clonotype. The chain employs TRBV24-1 and TRBJ2-1, with a possible D match to TRBD1 (6 bases). The V gene's germline CDR1 is KGHDR and CDR2 SFDVKD. CDR3 size: 16 residues. Trimming removed 3 bases from V and 4 bases from J, with 15 bases in between. For the CDR3, the DNA is TGTGCCACCAGTGATCCGACAGGAACTTATTACAATGAGCAGTTCTTC. Its translation: CATSDPTGTYYNEQFF.

This clonotype was recorded a few times. The chain has TRBV10-3 and TRBJ1-2; 7 nucleotides line up with TRBD1. CDR1 and CDR2 (germline): ENHRY, SYGVKD. CDR3 length equals 14 residues. V was pared by 6 bases and J by 8 bases, with 12 bases of the junction left unmatched. Here the CDR3 DNA reads TGTGCCATCAGCCCGAGGGGGCCGGGGGACGGCTACACCTTC. This encodes CAISPRGPGDGYTF.

This clonotype was observed many times. The chain combines TRBV7-8 with TRBJ2-1; 14 bases are a match to TRBD2. The CDR3 contains 16 residues. The germline V gene has CDR1 SGHVS and CDR2 FQNEAQ. After removal of 1 base from V and 10 bases from J, the junction contained 6 bases not matched to a gene. CDR3 protein: CASSLVGLAGAGEQFF. CDR3 nucleotides: TGTGCCAGCAGCTTAGTGGGACTAGCGGGAGCAGGGGAGCAGTTCTTC.

This clonotype appeared many times. The chain joins TRBV20-1 to TRBJ2-5; 12 nucleotides line up with TRBD2. With 5 bases clipped from V and 3 bases from J, the junction kept 7 bases outside the gene matches. This CDR3 spans 15 amino acids. The germline CDR1 and CDR2 sequences are DFQATT and SNEGSKA (reference sequence). The CDR3: CSAPGLAGPKETQYF. The CDR3 bases are TGCAGTGCTCCCGGACTAGCGGGACCTAAAGAGACCCAGTACTTC.

This clonotype has a handful of counts. The chain is built from TRBV6-1 and TRBJ2-7; TRBD1 matches at 7 bases. Germline-derived CDR1 and CDR2 are MNHNS and SASEGT. The V and J ends lost 5 bases and 5 bases, in that order; junction bases with no gene match: 6. The length of the CDR3 is 13 residues. The CDR3 region has the DNA TGTGCCAGCAGTACCGACAGGGCCCACGAGCAGTACTTC. As protein: CASSTDRAHEQYF.

This clonotype was counted ten times or more. The chain combines TRBV12-3 or TRBV12-4 with TRBJ1-5; no reliable D call. The CDR3 has 11 residues. V was trimmed by 6 bases and J by 11 bases, leaving 11 bases between them. The CDR3 DNA sequence: TGTGCCAGCAGCAACACACAGACCCAGCATTTT. Translating it yields CASSNTQTQHF.

Only a few counts were recorded for this clonotype. The chain joins TRBV19 to TRBJ2-3, with D possibly called TRBD1 or TRBD2 (5 bases each). The CDR3 contains 14 residues. Trimming pared 1 base from V and 1 base from J, leaving 6 bases between. Germline lookup yields CDR1 LNHDA and CDR2 SQIVND (reference sequence). The CDR3 reads CASSIGDGTDTQYF. For the CDR3, the DNA is TGTGCCAGTAGTATAGGGGACGGCACAGATACGCAGTATTTT. Combining the CDR3 with reference TRBV19 and TRBJ2-3 gives the whole variable domain DGGITQSPKYLFRKEGQNVTLSCEQNLNHDAMYWYRQDPGQGLRLIYYSQIVNDFQKGDIAEGYSVSREKKESFPLTVTSAQKNPTAFYLCASSIGDGTDTQYFGPGTRLTVL.